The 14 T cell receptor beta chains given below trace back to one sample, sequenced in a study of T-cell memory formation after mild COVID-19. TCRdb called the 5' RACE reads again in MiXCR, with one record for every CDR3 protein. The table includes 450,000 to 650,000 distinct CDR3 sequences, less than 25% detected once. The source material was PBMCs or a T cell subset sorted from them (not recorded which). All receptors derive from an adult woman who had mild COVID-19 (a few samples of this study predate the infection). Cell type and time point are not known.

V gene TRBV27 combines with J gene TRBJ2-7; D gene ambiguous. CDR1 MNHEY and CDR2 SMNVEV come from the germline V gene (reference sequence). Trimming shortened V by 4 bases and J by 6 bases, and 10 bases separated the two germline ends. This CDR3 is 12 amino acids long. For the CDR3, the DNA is TGTGCCAGCAGTTCGCCGTGGGGCGAGCAGTACTTC. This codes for CASSSPWGEQYF.

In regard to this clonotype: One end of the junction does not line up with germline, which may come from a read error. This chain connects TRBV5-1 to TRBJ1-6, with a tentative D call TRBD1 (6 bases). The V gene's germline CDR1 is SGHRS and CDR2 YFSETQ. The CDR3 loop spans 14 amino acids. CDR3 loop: CASSSTGKDSPLHF. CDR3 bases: TGCGCCAGCAGCTCGACAGGAAAGGATTCGCCCCTCCACTTT.

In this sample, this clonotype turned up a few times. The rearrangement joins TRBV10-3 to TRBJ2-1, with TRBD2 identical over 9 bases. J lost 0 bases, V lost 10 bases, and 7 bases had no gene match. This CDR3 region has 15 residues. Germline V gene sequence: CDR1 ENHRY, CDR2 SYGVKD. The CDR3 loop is CATLTSGHSYNEQFF. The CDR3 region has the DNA TGTGCCACTCTGACTAGCGGACACTCCTACAATGAGCAGTTCTTC.

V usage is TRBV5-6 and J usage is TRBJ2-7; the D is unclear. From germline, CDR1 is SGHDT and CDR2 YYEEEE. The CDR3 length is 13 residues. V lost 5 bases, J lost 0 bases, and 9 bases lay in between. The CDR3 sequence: CASSSGNSYEQYF. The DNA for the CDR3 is TGTGCCAGCAGTTCAGGAAACTCCTACGAGCAGTACTTC.

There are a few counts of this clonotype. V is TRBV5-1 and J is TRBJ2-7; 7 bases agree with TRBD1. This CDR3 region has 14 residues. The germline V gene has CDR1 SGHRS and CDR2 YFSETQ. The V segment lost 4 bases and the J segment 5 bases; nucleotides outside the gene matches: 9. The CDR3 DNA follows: TGCGCCAGCAGCCCCCGACAGGGCGCCCACGAGCAGTACTTC. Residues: CASSPRQGAHEQYF.

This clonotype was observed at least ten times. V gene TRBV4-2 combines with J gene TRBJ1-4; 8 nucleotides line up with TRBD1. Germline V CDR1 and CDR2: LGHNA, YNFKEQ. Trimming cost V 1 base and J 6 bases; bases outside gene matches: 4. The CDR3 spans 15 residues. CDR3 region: CASSQGQGQYEKLFF. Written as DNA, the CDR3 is TGTGCCAGCAGCCAAGGACAGGGGCAATATGAAAAACTGTTTTTT.

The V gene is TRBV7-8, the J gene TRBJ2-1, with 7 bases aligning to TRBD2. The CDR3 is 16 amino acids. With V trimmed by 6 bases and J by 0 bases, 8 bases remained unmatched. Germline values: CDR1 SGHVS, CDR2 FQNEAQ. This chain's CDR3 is CASSWTLAGSYNEQFF. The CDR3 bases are TGTGCCAGCAGTTGGACATTAGCGGGCTCCTACAATGAGCAGTTCTTC.

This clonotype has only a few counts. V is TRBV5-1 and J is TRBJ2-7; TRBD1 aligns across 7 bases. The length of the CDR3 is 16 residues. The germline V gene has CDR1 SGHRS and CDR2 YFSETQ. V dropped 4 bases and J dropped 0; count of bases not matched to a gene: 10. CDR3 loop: CASSPPGGGLSYEQYF. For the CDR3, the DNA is TGCGCCAGCAGCCCCCCAGGGGGTGGACTCTCCTACGAGCAGTACTTC.

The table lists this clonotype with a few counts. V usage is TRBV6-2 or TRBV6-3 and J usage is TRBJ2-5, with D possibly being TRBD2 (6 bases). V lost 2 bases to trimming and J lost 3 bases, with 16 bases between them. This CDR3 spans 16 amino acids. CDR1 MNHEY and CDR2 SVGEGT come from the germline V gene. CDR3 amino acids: CASSYAVYGGEETQYF. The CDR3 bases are TGTGCCAGCAGTTACGCCGTTTACGGGGGAGAAGAGACCCAGTACTTC.

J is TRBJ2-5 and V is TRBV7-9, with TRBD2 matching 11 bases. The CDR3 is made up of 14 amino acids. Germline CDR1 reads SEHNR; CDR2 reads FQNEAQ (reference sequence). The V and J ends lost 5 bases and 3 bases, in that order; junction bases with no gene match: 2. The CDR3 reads CASSRSGREETQYF. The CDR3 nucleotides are TGTGCCAGCAGCCGTAGCGGGAGGGAAGAGACCCAGTACTTC.

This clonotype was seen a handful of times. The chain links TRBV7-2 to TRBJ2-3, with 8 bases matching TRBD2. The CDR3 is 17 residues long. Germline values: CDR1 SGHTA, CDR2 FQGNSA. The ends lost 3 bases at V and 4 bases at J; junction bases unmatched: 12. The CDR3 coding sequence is TGTGCCAGCAGCTTCCTGCCGGGGGCGGGGGGATCAGATACGCAGTATTTT. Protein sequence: CASSFLPGAGGSDTQYF.

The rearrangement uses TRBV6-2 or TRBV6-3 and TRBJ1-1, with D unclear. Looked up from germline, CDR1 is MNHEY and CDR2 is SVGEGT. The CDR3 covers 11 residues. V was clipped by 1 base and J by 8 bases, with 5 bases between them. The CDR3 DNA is TGTGCCAGCAGTTACTTGCGGGAAGCTTTCTTT. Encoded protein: CASSYLREAFF.

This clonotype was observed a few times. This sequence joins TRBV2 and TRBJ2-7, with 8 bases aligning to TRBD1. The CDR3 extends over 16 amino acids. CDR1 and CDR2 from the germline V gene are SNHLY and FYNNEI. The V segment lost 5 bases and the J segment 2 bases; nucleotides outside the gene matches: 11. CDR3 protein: CASSKAGGVPTYEQYF. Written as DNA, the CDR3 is TGTGCCAGCAGTAAGGCAGGGGGCGTCCCAACCTACGAGCAGTACTTC.

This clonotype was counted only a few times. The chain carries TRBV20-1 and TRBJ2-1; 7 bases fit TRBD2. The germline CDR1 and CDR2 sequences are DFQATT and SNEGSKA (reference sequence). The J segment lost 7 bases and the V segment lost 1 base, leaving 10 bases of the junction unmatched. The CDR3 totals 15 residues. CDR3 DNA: TGCAGTGCTAGAGTGGGTACTAGCGCCCCAAATGAGCAGTTCTTC. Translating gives CSARVGTSAPNEQFF.